These T cell receptor beta chains were read from a single sample in a study of response to subunit inactivated influenza vaccine. One entry per CDR3 protein, called by TCRdb with MiXCR from the RT-PCR reads. The table lists hundreds of thousands of distinct CDR3 sequences, approximately 15% of them singletons, with approximately 6.5% in the top ten. The material was PBMCs from blood, obtained 14 days before vaccination. Receptor source: a man aged 45-65 years who received an inactivated influenza vaccine. Both conserved end residues are part of each CDR3. Fields, in order: D gene, V gene, J gene, clone size, CDR3 DNA, CDR3 protein. A D gene is named only where the DNA matches it firmly. Expanded clones are given a class, and other clones once, few, many or no size at all.

d_gene: TRBD1; v_gene: TRBV7-9; j_gene: TRBJ2-7; abundance: .; CDR3nt: TGTGCCAGCACGATACAGGGGAGTTACGACGAGCAGTACTTC; CDR3aa: CASTIQGSYDEQYF
d_gene: .; v_gene: TRBV6-5; j_gene: TRBJ1-2; abundance: .; CDR3nt: TGTGCCAGCAGTTACTCGATGCCAGTTGGCTACACCTTC; CDR3aa: CASSYSMPVGYTF
d_gene: .; v_gene: TRBV14; j_gene: TRBJ2-1; abundance: few; CDR3nt: TGTGCCAGCAGCCGAGTAGGCAGGAGGCCTTACAATGAGCAGTTCTTC; CDR3aa: CASSRVGRRPYNEQFF
d_gene: TRBD1; v_gene: TRBV10-2; j_gene: TRBJ2-2; abundance: few; CDR3nt: TGCGCCAGCAGTGAGTCTCCCTGGGACAGGGCCTCCGGGGAGCTGTTTTTT; CDR3aa: CASSESPWDRASGELFF
d_gene: .; v_gene: TRBV24-1; j_gene: TRBJ2-7; abundance: few; CDR3nt: TGTGCCACCAGTGACCTATTGGGGGACGAGCAGTACTTC; CDR3aa: CATSDLLGDEQYF
d_gene: .; v_gene: TRBV6-1; j_gene: TRBJ2-7; abundance: .; CDR3nt: TGTGCCAGCAGGCAGGGTATGTCCTACGAGCAGTACTTC; CDR3aa: CASRQGMSYEQYF
d_gene: .; v_gene: TRBV3-1; j_gene: TRBJ2-7; abundance: few; CDR3nt: TGTGCCAGCAGCCAGAACAGGGTCTCCTACGAGCAGTACTTC; CDR3aa: CASSQNRVSYEQYF
d_gene: .; v_gene: TRBV28; j_gene: TRBJ1-5; abundance: many; CDR3nt: TGTGCCAGCAGTTTAGGTTCGTACCAAGCGTCTCGGGAAGGCAATCAGCCCCAGCATTTT; CDR3aa: CASSLGSYQASREGNQPQHF
d_gene: .; v_gene: TRBV5-1; j_gene: TRBJ1-1; abundance: few; CDR3nt: TGCGCCAGCAGCTCAACAGGGCTCCGGGGTGAAGCTTTCTTT; CDR3aa: CASSSTGLRGEAFF
d_gene: TRBD1; v_gene: TRBV10-3; j_gene: TRBJ2-7; abundance: .; CDR3nt: TGTGCCATCAGTGGTTACAGGGGGCGCCGCGAGCAGTACTTC; CDR3aa: CAISGYRGRREQYF
d_gene: .; v_gene: TRBV27; j_gene: TRBJ2-7; abundance: few; CDR3nt: TGTGCCAGCAGTAGAGAAACTATTGCAGGGAGAAACGAGCAGTACTTC; CDR3aa: CASSRETIAGRNEQYF
d_gene: TRBD2; v_gene: TRBV3-1; j_gene: TRBJ2-1; abundance: few; CDR3nt: TGTGCCAGCAGCCAGAGGACTAGCCCGAATGAGCAGTTCTTC; CDR3aa: CASSQRTSPNEQFF
d_gene: TRBD2; v_gene: TRBV7-3; j_gene: TRBJ2-3; abundance: few; CDR3nt: TGTGCCAGCAGCCCTGTAGCGGGAGAAGTTACGCAGTATTTT; CDR3aa: CASSPVAGEVTQYF
d_gene: .; v_gene: TRBV10-1; j_gene: TRBJ2-1; abundance: few; CDR3nt: TGCGCCAGCAGTGAGGGTCTCGCCCCCTACAATGAGCAGTTCTTC; CDR3aa: CASSEGLAPYNEQFF
d_gene: TRBD1; v_gene: TRBV27; j_gene: TRBJ1-4; abundance: .; CDR3nt: TGTGCCAGCAGTTCACCCAGGGGGGACGTGTTTTTT; CDR3aa: CASSSPRGDVFF
d_gene: .; v_gene: TRBV6-2/TRBV6-3; j_gene: TRBJ1-1; abundance: .; CDR3nt: TGTGCCAGCAGTTATATCCGAGAAGCTTTCTTT; CDR3aa: CASSYIREAFF
d_gene: .; v_gene: TRBV20-1; j_gene: TRBJ2-1; abundance: .; CDR3nt: TGCAGTGCTACCCCCGGGTTCAATGAGCAGTTCTTC; CDR3aa: CSATPGFNEQFF
d_gene: TRBD1; v_gene: TRBV6-5; j_gene: TRBJ1-3; abundance: .; CDR3nt: TGTGCCAGCAGTTACTCGAGGACAGGGTTCAGAAACACCATATATTTT; CDR3aa: CASSYSRTGFRNTIYF
d_gene: .; v_gene: TRBV20-1; j_gene: TRBJ2-1; abundance: .; CDR3nt: TGCAGTGCCCCCCGCACAAGCAGAGAGCAGTTCTTC; CDR3aa: CSAPRTSREQFF
d_gene: TRBD2; v_gene: TRBV7-2; j_gene: TRBJ2-7; abundance: .; CDR3nt: TGTGCCAGCAGCCCCGGGGGCGGGAGGGCCGCCTACGAGCAGTACTTC; CDR3aa: CASSPGGGRAAYEQYF
d_gene: TRBD2; v_gene: TRBV7-2; j_gene: TRBJ2-7; abundance: .; CDR3nt: TGTGCCAGCAGCGTTATAGCGGGGGGCATCTCCTACGAGCAGTACTTC; CDR3aa: CASSVIAGGISYEQYF
d_gene: .; v_gene: TRBV6-1; j_gene: TRBJ2-1; abundance: .; CDR3nt: TGTGCCAGCTTCCAAGGAGGGAGCTCCTACAATGAGCAGTTCTTC; CDR3aa: CASFQGGSSYNEQFF
d_gene: .; v_gene: TRBV6-2/TRBV6-3; j_gene: TRBJ2-1; abundance: .; CDR3nt: TGTGCCAGCAGTTACGCACTCCCCGCTTTAGTTTACAATGAGCAGTTCTTC; CDR3aa: CASSYALPALVYNEQFF
d_gene: .; v_gene: TRBV5-1; j_gene: TRBJ2-2; abundance: few; CDR3nt: TGCGCCAGCAGCTTGGTTAGTCACACCGGGGAGCTGTTTTTT; CDR3aa: CASSLVSHTGELFF
d_gene: .; v_gene: TRBV7-3; j_gene: TRBJ2-6; abundance: few; CDR3nt: TGTGCCAGCAGCTCTTACGTAAGGGCCAACGTCCTGACTTTC; CDR3aa: CASSSYVRANVLTF
d_gene: .; v_gene: TRBV20-1; j_gene: TRBJ1-1; abundance: .; CDR3nt: TGCAGTGCTAGTCGGGAAGTGAACACTGAAGCTTTCTTT; CDR3aa: CSASREVNTEAFF
d_gene: .; v_gene: TRBV6-5; j_gene: TRBJ1-6; abundance: few; CDR3nt: TGTGCCAGCAGTTACTCCACCGCGGCGAATTCACCCCTCCACTTT; CDR3aa: CASSYSTAANSPLHF
d_gene: TRBD1; v_gene: TRBV20-1; j_gene: TRBJ1-2; abundance: few; CDR3nt: TGCAGTGCTAGTTCGATCGGAGGGGGCGCTCTGTTTGGCTACACCTTC; CDR3aa: CSASSIGGGALFGYTF
d_gene: .; v_gene: TRBV7-9; j_gene: TRBJ2-1; abundance: many; CDR3nt: TGTGCCAGCAGCTTGGGTCTGAAAGATTCTGGGTTCTTC; CDR3aa: CASSLGLKDSGFF
d_gene: .; v_gene: TRBV2; j_gene: TRBJ2-2; abundance: .; CDR3nt: TGTGCCAGCAGTGTCGATCCCGGGGAGCTGTTTTTT; CDR3aa: CASSVDPGELFF
d_gene: .; v_gene: TRBV10-2; j_gene: TRBJ2-7; abundance: many; CDR3nt: TGCGCCAGCGGGGTACAGGGCTTGGCCTACGAGCAGTACTTC; CDR3aa: CASGVQGLAYEQYF
d_gene: .; v_gene: TRBV6-2/TRBV6-3; j_gene: TRBJ2-7; abundance: .; CDR3nt: TGTGCCAGCAGCCCTGAGGGGTTGTACGAGCAGTACTTC; CDR3aa: CASSPEGLYEQYF
d_gene: TRBD1; v_gene: TRBV5-5; j_gene: TRBJ2-7; abundance: .; CDR3nt: TGTGCCAGCAGCTTTTGGCCCGGGACAGCCGAGTCCTACGAGCAGTACTTC; CDR3aa: CASSFWPGTAESYEQYF
d_gene: TRBD1; v_gene: TRBV30; j_gene: TRBJ2-7; abundance: few; CDR3nt: TGTGCCTGGAGTGGAACAGGGGGCGTCTACGAGCAGTACTTC; CDR3aa: CAWSGTGGVYEQYF
d_gene: .; v_gene: TRBV7-8; j_gene: TRBJ2-1; abundance: few; CDR3nt: TGTGCCAGCAGCCCCCGGGCGACAGGGAGGGCGCGGAATGAGCAGTTCTTC; CDR3aa: CASSPRATGRARNEQFF
d_gene: .; v_gene: TRBV4-1; j_gene: TRBJ2-7; abundance: few; CDR3nt: TGCGCCAGCAGCAGAGACCAGGGGACAACCTACGAGCAGTACTTC; CDR3aa: CASSRDQGTTYEQYF
d_gene: TRBD2; v_gene: TRBV11-1; j_gene: TRBJ2-1; abundance: few; CDR3nt: TGTGCCAGCAGCTTAGTTGGGGGGACTAGCGGGAGGTTGACCTACAATGAGCAGTTCTTC; CDR3aa: CASSLVGGTSGRLTYNEQFF
d_gene: .; v_gene: TRBV20-1; j_gene: TRBJ2-7; abundance: .; CDR3nt: TGCAGTGCTCCGGAATCCTACGAGCAGTACTTC; CDR3aa: CSAPESYEQYF
d_gene: .; v_gene: TRBV9; j_gene: TRBJ2-1; abundance: .; CDR3nt: TGTGCCAGCAGCGACGCGGGGTCCCCCTACAATGAGCAGTTCTTC; CDR3aa: CASSDAGSPYNEQFF
d_gene: .; v_gene: TRBV25-1; j_gene: TRBJ2-7; abundance: few; CDR3nt: TGTGCCAGCAGTGCAGGGACGTTGTCCTACGAGCAGTACTTC; CDR3aa: CASSAGTLSYEQYF
d_gene: .; v_gene: TRBV12-3/TRBV12-4; j_gene: TRBJ2-7; abundance: .; CDR3nt: TGTGCCAGCATCCTATCGGGAGTCGGCGAGCAGTACTTC; CDR3aa: CASILSGVGEQYF
d_gene: TRBD2; v_gene: TRBV9; j_gene: TRBJ2-7; abundance: .; CDR3nt: TGTGCCAGCAGCATCTCCCCGAGCGGGGGATACTACGAGCAGTACTTC; CDR3aa: CASSISPSGGYYEQYF
d_gene: .; v_gene: TRBV28; j_gene: TRBJ2-5; abundance: few; CDR3nt: TGTGCCAGCAGTTCCCCCCTGCGGGGCCCCCAAGAGACCCAGTACTTC; CDR3aa: CASSSPLRGPQETQYF